This is a list of T cell receptor beta chains from one sample in a study of T cells in Graves' hyperthyroidism and ophthalmopathy. TCRdb processed the multiplex PCR reads anew with MiXCR; each CDR3 protein has one entry. The sample includes about 840,000 distinct CDR3 sequences, around 39% of them seen just once. The sequencing sample was made of blood. These receptors all stem from a man aged 18 to 30 with Graves' hyperthyroidism. Both conserved end residues are part of each CDR3. D genes are given only for firm matches. Only part of the rows carry a size: once, few, many, or a class if the clone is expanded.

j_call d_call v_call clone_size cdr3_aa
TRBJ1-3 TRBD1 TRBV4-1 few CASSQVRDRGHTIYF
TRBJ1-1 - TRBV29-1 - CSPRGGLGDTEAFF
TRBJ2-2 - TRBV14 many CASSRSYGTGELFF
TRBJ2-7 TRBD1 TRBV7-9 - CASSTRTGGYEQYF
TRBJ1-2 - TRBV5-6 many CASSLELYGYTF
TRBJ2-7 - TRBV10-3 many CAIMSPDRYEQYF
TRBJ2-7 - TRBV10-3 many CASSWSYEQYF
TRBJ1-1 - TRBV9 many CASSVALGTEAFF
TRBJ1-5 - TRBV5-1 - CASSSGLAGGGNQPQHF
TRBJ1-1 - TRBV6-5 few CASSEATRRGPFF
TRBJ2-2 - TRBV7-7 - CASSFSSETGELFF
TRBJ2-5 TRBD2 TRBV7-3 - CASSSPLAGETQYF
TRBJ2-3 - TRBV9 - CASSVEGIDTQYF
TRBJ2-7 - TRBV5-6 few CASSLLFGQPYEQYF
TRBJ2-6 - TRBV4-1 - CASSQEGGGSGANVLTF
TRBJ1-3 - TRBV25-1 - CASRSSAGPGNTIYF
TRBJ2-5 TRBD2 TRBV29-1 many CSVEVSGSTGQETQYF
TRBJ1-1 - TRBV9 - CASRRAGDTEAFF
TRBJ2-5 - TRBV29-1 - CSVEDLGVGTQYF
TRBJ1-6 - TRBV7-9 few CASSRGGNSYNSPLHF
TRBJ1-4 - TRBV7-9 few CASTPRDAEKLFF
TRBJ2-7 TRBD2 TRBV4-1 - CASSQGTLAGGTSYEQYF
TRBJ1-1 - TRBV20-1 - CSASGHGATEAFF
TRBJ2-7 TRBD2 TRBV29-1 many CSVELATSGNDYEQYF
TRBJ2-7 - TRBV29-1 - CSVRRTYEQYF
TRBJ1-2 - TRBV7-6 - CARDREVNYGYTF
TRBJ2-5 - TRBV7-2 - CASSRHGVRETQYF
TRBJ2-7 - TRBV4-1 - CASSQGTVGAYEQYF
TRBJ2-7 TRBD1 TRBV20-1 few CSASRVGTGESYEQYF
TRBJ2-7 - TRBV7-9 many CASSTSIDYEQYF
TRBJ1-6 - TRBV5-5 - CASSLSVGDSYNSPLHF
TRBJ1-1 - TRBV7-2 - CASSPAKKMNTEAFF
TRBJ1-4 - TRBV20-1 - CSARDFRGKGEKLFF
TRBJ2-7 TRBD2 TRBV12-5 - CASGPRGGGPNYYEQYF
TRBJ1-4 - TRBV20-1 many CSARSSTGEKLFF
TRBJ1-2 - TRBV12-3/TRBV12-4 many CASSFDGEGYGYTF
TRBJ1-3 TRBD1 TRBV19 many CATGQGSGNTIYF
TRBJ1-5 - TRBV2 many CASSGPSGNQPQHF
TRBJ2-7 TRBD2 TRBV7-9 - CASSSGGAASDEQYF
TRBJ1-6 - TRBV11-2 - CASRLNQGPNSPLHF
TRBJ1-3 - TRBV29-1 - CSVRGVPPGNTIYF